These 5 T cell receptor beta chains share one sample of origin, sequenced in a study of blood T cell repertoires in COVID-19. Clones were sequenced by immunoSEQ multiplex PCR, and TCRdb holds only the in-frame ones, with some missing. There are 250,000 to 300,000 clones in the sample; 80% to 85% occur only once, and over 2.5% lies in the top ten. Material for sequencing was peripheral blood. These receptors were obtained from a woman aged 55-69 years with active or convalescent COVID-19.

The chain links TRBV5-5 to TRBJ1-6; 9 positions match TRBD1. V gave up 4 bases and J gave up 7 bases; unmatched junction bases: 6. The CDR3 spans 15 residues. Germline V lookup: CDR1 SGHKS, CDR2 YYEKEE (reference sequence). The CDR3 sequence is CASSPPGTGNSPLHF. The CDR3 DNA follows: TGTGCCAGCAGCCCACCCGGGACAGGGAATTCACCCCTCCACTTT.

The chain recombines TRBV4-1 with TRBJ2-3, with a weak D call TRBD2 (6 bases). V was pared by 3 bases and J by 6 bases, with 13 bases between. This CDR3 region has 14 residues. In germline, CDR1 is MGHRA, CDR2 YSYEKL. The chain's CDR3 is CASSQAGTFDTQYF. CDR3 nucleotide sequence: TGCGCCAGCAGCCAGGCGGGGACCTTTGATACGCAGTATTTT.

V is TRBV9 and J is TRBJ1-2; possible D gene TRBD1, 5 bases. The CDR3 has 14 amino acids. Germline V gives CDR1 SGDLS, CDR2 YYNGEE. Trimming cost V 0 bases and J 8 bases, with 14 bases left between them. This chain's CDR3 is CASSVAQGLIGYTF. For the CDR3, the DNA is TGTGCCAGCAGCGTAGCTCAGGGATTGATCGGCTACACCTTC.

The chain employs TRBV13 and TRBJ1-1, with 9 bases lining up with TRBD1. Germline values: CDR1 PRHDT, CDR2 FYEKMQ (reference sequence). The J segment lost 4 bases and the V segment lost 0 bases, leaving 6 bases of the junction unmatched. The length of the CDR3 is 16 residues. CDR3 region: CASSLGRDRGATEAFF. The CDR3 DNA follows: TGTGCCAGCAGCTTAGGCCGTGACAGGGGGGCCACTGAAGCTTTCTTT.

The rearrangement uses TRBV10-3 and TRBJ1-2, with no clear D. The CDR3 extends over 14 amino acids. The V gene lost 0 bases and the J gene lost 4 bases, with 9 bases spanning the gap. Per germline, CDR1 ENHRY and CDR2 SYGVKD. The CDR3 sequence: CAISESRGGYGYTF. CDR3 DNA: TGTGCCATCAGTGAGTCTCGGGGAGGCTATGGCTACACCTTC.